At least ten counts were recorded for the clone carrying this T cell receptor beta chain. This sample is drawn from a study of low-dose radiotherapy and immunotherapy resistance in tumors. Overall study context: A dose of 1 Gy per fraction every two weeks went to Cohort 2, totaling 13 Gy over 26 weeks.

This CDR3 region has 13 residues. The germline V gene has CDR1 KGHSH and CDR2 LQKENI. Trimming took off 3 bases at V and 7 bases at J, with 12 bases between the two ends. TRAV- and TRBV-specific primers primed first-strand cDNA, covering alpha and beta chains. The PCR that amplified TCRs ran for about 20 cycles, relying on a constant-region primer and a V-primer adapter. MiXCR, applied by TCRdb to the reads, yields one record per CDR3 protein. The sample comprises about 82,000 distinct CDR3 sequences, under 20% of which are singletons, and around 6.3% rests with the top ten. Time point reported: before trial treatment. The study gave donors nivolumab, ipilimumab, aspirin, low-dose cyclophosphamide and low-dose radiotherapy.

This sequence originates from a male donor with prostate cancer. This material consisted of PBMCs, taken before treatment. This chain joins TRBV18 and TRBJ1-2; no definite D call. CDR3 protein: CASSPVEGGGYTF. The CDR3 DNA is TGTGCCAGCTCACCGGTGGAGGGCGGTGGCTACACCTTC.